The 4 T cell receptor beta chains presented below share a single source sample, sequenced in a study of regulatory T cells in long-lasting Graves disease. Library construction for TCR beta used iRepertoire HTBI primers and Arm-PCR of CDR3 regions. Each CDR3 protein is one row after TCRdb ran MiXCR on the multiplex PCR reads. The sample yields about 530,000 distinct CDR3 sequences, about 15% seen once. The time point denotes: newly diagnosed GD, antithyroid drugs for less than 3 months. Preparation of the TCR library used RNA extracted from PBMCs. These data also formed part of another study, on T cells in Graves' hyperthyroidism and ophthalmopathy.

This material consisted of peripheral blood mononuclear cells (PBMCs), taken at new diagnosis, from a patient treated with antithyroid drugs. All receptors come from a woman aged 40-65 years with Graves disease.

The chain recombines TRBV3-1 with TRBJ2-7; D may correspond to TRBD1 or TRBD2 (5 bases each). In germline, CDR1 is LGHDT, CDR2 YNNKEL (reference sequence). V gave up 4 bases and J gave up 1 base, with 14 bases separating them. There are 15 residues in the CDR3. In DNA form, the CDR3 reads TGTGCCAGCAGCCCCCCCCGGGACCTATCCTACGAGCAGTACTTC. Protein: CASSPPRDLSYEQYF.

Details on this clonotype: At one of its ends the junction is not consistent with the germline gene, which may arise from a read error. V and J are TRBV27 and TRBJ2-5, with TRBD2 matching over 14 bases. Germline CDR1 MNHEY, CDR2 SMNVEV (reference sequence). The CDR3 has 15 residues. The CDR3 loop is CASSRLAGGKEAQYF. CDR3 nucleotides: TGTGCCAGCAGCCGACTAGCGGGGGGGAAAGAGGCCCAGTACTTC.

This clonotype came up a few times. The chain employs TRBV27 and TRBJ2-7; 10 bases map to TRBD1. Trimming removed 7 bases from V and 2 bases from J; junction bases left unmatched: 11. Germline loops: CDR1 MNHEY, CDR2 SMNVEV (reference sequence). The CDR3 is 16 amino acids. CDR3 residues: CASISRPGQGTYEQYF. CDR3 in DNA: TGTGCCAGCATCTCCAGACCGGGACAGGGGACCTACGAGCAGTACTTC.

This rearrangement joins TRBV7-2 to TRBJ1-2; D is perhaps TRBD1 (5 bases). This CDR3 is built from 14 residues. Germline-derived CDR1 and CDR2 are SGHTA and FQGNSA. The V end lost 6 bases, the J end lost 7 bases, and 18 bases lay between the germline ends. CDR3 DNA: TGTGCCAGCAGTCACCCCACGGGGGGTAGTGGCTACACCTTC. Translation gives CASSHPTGGSGYTF.